This T cell receptor beta chain is from a study of cytomegalovirus exposure and HLA in healthy donors. Whole-study findings and limits: The analysis excluded some indistinguishable V segments, including TRBV6-2 and TRBV6-3. About 87% or about 30% of the time was how often most TCR beta V segments were productive, according to an earlier analysis. Later genetic work tied a missense DCLRE1C variant to beta-chain V and J trimming.

The PCR employed 60 Vbeta primers together with 13 Jbeta primers. TCRdb's table, derived via immunoSEQ multiplex PCR, lists solely in-frame clones and lacks some. The sample has approximately 100,000 clones, more than 65% seen once. About this clone: Its antigen is not known.

CDR1 is MNHNS, CDR2 SASEGT, per germline. This CDR3 has 13 residues. V gave up 4 bases and J gave up 10 bases, with 11 bases separating them. V gene TRBV6-1 combines with J gene TRBJ1-6; D is perhaps TRBD1 (5 bases). The receptor's source is a man aged 35-49 years in good health and CMV-seropositive. Sequencing was carried out using PBMCs. CDR3 residues: CASSAGAGSPLHF. The CDR3 bases are TGTGCCAGCAGTGCTGGGGCCGGCTCACCCCTCCACTTT.